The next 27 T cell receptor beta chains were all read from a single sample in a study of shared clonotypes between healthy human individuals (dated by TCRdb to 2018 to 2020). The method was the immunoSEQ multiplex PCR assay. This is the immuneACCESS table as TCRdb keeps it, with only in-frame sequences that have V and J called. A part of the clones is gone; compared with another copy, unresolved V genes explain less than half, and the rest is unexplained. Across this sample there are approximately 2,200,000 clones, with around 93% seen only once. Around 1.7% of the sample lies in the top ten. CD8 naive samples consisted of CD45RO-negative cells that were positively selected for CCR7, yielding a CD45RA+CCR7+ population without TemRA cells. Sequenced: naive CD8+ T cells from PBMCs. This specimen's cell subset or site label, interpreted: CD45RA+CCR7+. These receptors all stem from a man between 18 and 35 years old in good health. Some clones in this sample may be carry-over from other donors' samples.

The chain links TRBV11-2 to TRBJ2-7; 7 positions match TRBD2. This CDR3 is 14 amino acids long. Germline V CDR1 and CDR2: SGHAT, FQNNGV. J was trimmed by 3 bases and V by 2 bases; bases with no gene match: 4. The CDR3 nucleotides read TGTGCCAGCAGCTTACTAGCGGAGAGCTACGAGCAGTACTTC. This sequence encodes CASSLLAESYEQYF.

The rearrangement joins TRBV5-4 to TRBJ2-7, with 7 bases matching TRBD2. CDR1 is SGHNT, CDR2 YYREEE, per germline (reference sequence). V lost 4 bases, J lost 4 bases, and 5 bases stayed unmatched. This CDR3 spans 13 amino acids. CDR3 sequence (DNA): TGTGCCAGCAGCCCGGCGGGGGTGTACGAGCAGTACTTC. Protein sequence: CASSPAGVYEQYF.

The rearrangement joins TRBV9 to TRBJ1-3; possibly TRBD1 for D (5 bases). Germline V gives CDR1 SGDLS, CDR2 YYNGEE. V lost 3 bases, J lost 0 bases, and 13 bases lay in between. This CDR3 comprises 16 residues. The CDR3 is CASSAGTGVSGNTIYF. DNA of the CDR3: TGTGCCAGCAGCGCTGGGACGGGAGTCTCTGGAAACACCATATATTTT. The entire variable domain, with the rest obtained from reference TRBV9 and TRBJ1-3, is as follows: DSGVTQTPKHLITATGQRVTLRCSPRSGDLSVYWYQQSLDQGLQFLIQYYNGEERAKGNILERFSAQQFPDLHSELNLSSLELGDSALYFCASSAGTGVSGNTIYFGEGSWLTVV.

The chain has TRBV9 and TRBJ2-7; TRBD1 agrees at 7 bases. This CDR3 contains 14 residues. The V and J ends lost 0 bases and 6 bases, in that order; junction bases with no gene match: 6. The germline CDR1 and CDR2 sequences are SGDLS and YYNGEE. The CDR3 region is CASSVDRGHFEQYF. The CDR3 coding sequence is TGTGCCAGCAGCGTAGACAGGGGACACTTCGAGCAGTACTTC. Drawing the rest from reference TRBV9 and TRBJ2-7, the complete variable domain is DSGVTQTPKHLITATGQRVTLRCSPRSGDLSVYWYQQSLDQGLQFLIQYYNGEERAKGNILERFSAQQFPDLHSELNLSSLELGDSALYFCASSVDRGHFEQYFGPGTRLTVT.

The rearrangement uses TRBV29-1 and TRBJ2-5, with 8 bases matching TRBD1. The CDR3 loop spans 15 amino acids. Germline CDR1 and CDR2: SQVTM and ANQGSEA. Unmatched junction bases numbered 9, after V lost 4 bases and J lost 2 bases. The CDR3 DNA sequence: TGCAGCGTTGCTACTGACAGGGGTTGGCAAGAGACCCAGTACTTC. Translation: CSVATDRGWQETQYF.

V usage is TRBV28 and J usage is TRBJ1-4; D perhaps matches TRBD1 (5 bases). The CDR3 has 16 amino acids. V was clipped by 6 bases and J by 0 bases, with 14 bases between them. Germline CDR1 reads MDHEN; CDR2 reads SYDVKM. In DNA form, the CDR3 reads TGTGCCAGCAGCGAGCTGGGGGAAACAACTAATGAAAAACTGTTTTTT. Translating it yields CASSELGETTNEKLFF.

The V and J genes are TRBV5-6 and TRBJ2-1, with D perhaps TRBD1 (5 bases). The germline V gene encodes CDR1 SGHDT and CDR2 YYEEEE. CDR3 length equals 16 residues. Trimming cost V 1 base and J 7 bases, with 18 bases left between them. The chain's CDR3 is CASSLWGLKKRNEQFF. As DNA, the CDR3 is TGTGCCAGCAGCTTGTGGGGCCTTAAAAAACGGAATGAGCAGTTCTTC.

The CDR3 region is CASSPLKGESTDTQYF. In DNA, the CDR3 is TGTGCCAGCAGCCCATTAAAGGGGGAAAGCACAGATACGCAGTATTTT. J is TRBJ2-3 and V is TRBV4-2; possible D gene TRBD1, 6 bases. Trimming removed 4 bases from V and 0 bases from J, with 14 bases in between. Germline CDR1 and CDR2: LGHNA and YNFKEQ. There are 16 residues in the CDR3.

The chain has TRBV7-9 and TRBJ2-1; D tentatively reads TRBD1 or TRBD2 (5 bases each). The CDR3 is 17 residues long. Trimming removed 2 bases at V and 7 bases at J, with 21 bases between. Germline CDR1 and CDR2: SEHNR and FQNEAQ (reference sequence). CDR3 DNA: TGTGCCAGCAGCTTAAGACCGGACTCTCCGGGGACGAATGAGCAGTTCTTC. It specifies CASSLRPDSPGTNEQFF. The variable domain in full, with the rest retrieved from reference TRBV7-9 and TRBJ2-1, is DTGVSQNPRHKITKRGQNVTFRCDPISEHNRLYWYRQTLGQGPEFLTYFQNEAQLEKSRLLSDRFSAERPKGSFSTLEIQRTEQGDSAMYLCASSLRPDSPGTNEQFFGPGTRLTVL.

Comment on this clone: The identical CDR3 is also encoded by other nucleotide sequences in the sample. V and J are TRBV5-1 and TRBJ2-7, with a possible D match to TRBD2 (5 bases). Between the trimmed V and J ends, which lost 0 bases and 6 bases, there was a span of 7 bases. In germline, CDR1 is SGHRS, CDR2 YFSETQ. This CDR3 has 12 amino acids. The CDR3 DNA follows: TGCGCCAGCAGCTTGGCGGGGTTCGAGCAGTACTTC. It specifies CASSLAGFEQYF.

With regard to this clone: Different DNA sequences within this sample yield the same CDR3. As DNA, the CDR3 is TGTGCCAGCAGCTCAGGATACTACGAGCAGTACTTC. It is translated as CASSSGYYEQYF. The chain couples TRBV7-9 to TRBJ2-7; no clear D. Trimming left V 4 bases short and J 3 bases short, with 7 bases between. There are 12 residues in the CDR3. The germline CDR1 and CDR2 sequences are SEHNR and FQNEAQ (reference sequence).

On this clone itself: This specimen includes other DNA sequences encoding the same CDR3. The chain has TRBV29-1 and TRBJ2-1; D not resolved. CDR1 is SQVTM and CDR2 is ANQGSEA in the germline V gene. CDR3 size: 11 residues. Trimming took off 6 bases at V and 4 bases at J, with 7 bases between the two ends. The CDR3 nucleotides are TGCAGCGTGGAGTATTACAATGAGCAGTTCTTC. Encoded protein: CSVEYYNEQFF.

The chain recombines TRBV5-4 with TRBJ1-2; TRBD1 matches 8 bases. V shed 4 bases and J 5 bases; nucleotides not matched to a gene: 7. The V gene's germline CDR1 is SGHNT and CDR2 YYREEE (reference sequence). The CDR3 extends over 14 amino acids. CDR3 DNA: TGTGCCAGCAGCCTAGGACAGGGTCCTTATGGCTACACCTTC. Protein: CASSLGQGPYGYTF.

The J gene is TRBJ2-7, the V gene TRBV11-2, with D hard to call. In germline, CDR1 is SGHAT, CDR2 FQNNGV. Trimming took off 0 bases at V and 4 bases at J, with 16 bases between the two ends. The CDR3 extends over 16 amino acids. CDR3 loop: CASSLDGRSLGYEQYF. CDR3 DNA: TGTGCCAGCAGCTTAGACGGACGGAGCCTCGGGTACGAGCAGTACTTC.

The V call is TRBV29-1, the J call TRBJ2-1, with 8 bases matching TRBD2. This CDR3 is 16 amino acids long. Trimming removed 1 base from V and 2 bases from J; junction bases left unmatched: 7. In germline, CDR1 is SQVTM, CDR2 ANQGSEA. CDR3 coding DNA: TGCAGCGTTGAAGGTCAGCGGGAGTTAACCTACAATGAGCAGTTCTTC. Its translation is CSVEGQRELTYNEQFF.

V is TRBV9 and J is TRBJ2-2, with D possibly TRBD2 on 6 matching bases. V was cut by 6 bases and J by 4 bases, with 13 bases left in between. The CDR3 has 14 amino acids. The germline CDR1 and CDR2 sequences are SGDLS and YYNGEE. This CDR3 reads CASTYRESTGELFF. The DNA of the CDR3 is TGTGCCAGCACCTACCGGGAGAGCACCGGGGAGCTGTTTTTT.

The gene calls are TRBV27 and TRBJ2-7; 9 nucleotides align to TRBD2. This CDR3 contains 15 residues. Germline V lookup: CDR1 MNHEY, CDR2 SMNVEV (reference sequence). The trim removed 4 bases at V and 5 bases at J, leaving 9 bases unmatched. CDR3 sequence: CASSSLAGEAHEQYF. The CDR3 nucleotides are TGTGCCAGCAGTTCTTTAGCGGGAGAGGCCCACGAGCAGTACTTC.

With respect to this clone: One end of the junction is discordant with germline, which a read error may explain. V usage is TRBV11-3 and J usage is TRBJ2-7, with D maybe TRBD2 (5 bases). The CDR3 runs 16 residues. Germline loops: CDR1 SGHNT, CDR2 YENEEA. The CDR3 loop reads CVSSRSGKDLSYEQYF. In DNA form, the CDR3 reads TGTGTCAGCAGCAGATCCGGGAAGGACCTTTCTTACGAGCAGTACTTC.

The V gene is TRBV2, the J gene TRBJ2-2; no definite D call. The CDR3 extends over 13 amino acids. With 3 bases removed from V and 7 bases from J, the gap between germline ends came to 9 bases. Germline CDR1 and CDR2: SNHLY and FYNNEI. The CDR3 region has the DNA TGTGCCAGCAGTGATAGCTGGGGCGGGGAGCTGTTTTTT. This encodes CASSDSWGGELFF.

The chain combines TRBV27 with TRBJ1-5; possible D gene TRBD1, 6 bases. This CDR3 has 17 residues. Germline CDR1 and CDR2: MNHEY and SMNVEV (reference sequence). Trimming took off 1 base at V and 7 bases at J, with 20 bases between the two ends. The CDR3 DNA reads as TGTGCCAGCAGTTTATTGGCAGGGGTTCTGTCCGGGCAGCCCCAGCATTTT. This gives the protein CASSLLAGVLSGQPQHF.

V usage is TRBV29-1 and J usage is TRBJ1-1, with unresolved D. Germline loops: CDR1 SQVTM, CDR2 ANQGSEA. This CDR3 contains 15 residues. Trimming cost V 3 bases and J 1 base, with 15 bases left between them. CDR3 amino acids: CSVEVWEEGNTEAFF. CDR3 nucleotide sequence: TGCAGCGTTGAGGTTTGGGAGGAGGGGAACACTGAAGCTTTCTTT.

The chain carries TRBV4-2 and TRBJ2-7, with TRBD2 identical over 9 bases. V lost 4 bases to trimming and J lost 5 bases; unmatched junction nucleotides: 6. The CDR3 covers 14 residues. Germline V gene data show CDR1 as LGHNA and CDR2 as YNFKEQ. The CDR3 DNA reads TGTGCCAGCAGCCCCGGACTAGCGAGCAACGAGCAGTACTTC. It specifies CASSPGLASNEQYF.

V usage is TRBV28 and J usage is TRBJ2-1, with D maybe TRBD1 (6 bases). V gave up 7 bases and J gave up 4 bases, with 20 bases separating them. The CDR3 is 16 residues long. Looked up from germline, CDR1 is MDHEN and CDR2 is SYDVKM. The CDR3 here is CASTDFGQRGYNEQFF. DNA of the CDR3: TGTGCCAGCACCGACTTCGGACAGAGGGGGTACAATGAGCAGTTCTTC.

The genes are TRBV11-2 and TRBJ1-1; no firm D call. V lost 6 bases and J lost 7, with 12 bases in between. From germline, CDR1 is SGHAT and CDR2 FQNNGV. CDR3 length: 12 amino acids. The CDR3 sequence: CASSYFTREAFF. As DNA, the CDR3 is TGTGCCAGCAGTTACTTCACCCGTGAAGCTTTCTTT.

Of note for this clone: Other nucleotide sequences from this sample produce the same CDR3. The CDR3 loop is CASSVGGSLQETQYF. The CDR3 nucleotides are TGTGCCAGCAGCGTAGGGGGGAGCCTACAAGAGACCCAGTACTTC. The chain has TRBV9 and TRBJ2-5; D tentatively reads TRBD1 or TRBD2 (5 bases each). The V end lost 0 bases, the J end lost 2 bases, and 11 bases lay between the germline ends. CDR1 SGDLS and CDR2 YYNGEE come from the germline V gene. The CDR3 length is 15 residues.

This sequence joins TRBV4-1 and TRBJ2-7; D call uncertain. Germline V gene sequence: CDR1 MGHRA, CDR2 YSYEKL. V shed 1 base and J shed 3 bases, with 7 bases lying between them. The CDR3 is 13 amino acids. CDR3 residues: CASSQGEFYEQYF. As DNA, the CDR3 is TGCGCCAGCAGCCAAGGGGAATTCTACGAGCAGTACTTC.

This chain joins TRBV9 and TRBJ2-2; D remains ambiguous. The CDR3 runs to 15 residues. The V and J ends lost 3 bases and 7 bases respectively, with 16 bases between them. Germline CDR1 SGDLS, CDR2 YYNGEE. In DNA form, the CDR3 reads TGTGCCAGCAGCGAGACGGGTAGTGGAAACGGGGAGCTGTTTTTT. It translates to CASSETGSGNGELFF.